The 6 T cell receptor beta chains in this list originate from one sample, sequenced in a study of identical twins. One entry per CDR3 protein, called by TCRdb with MiXCR from the 5' RACE reads. The data contain about 920,000 distinct CDR3 sequences, around 12% of them singletons. These data were likewise used in another study, on yellow fever vaccine responses in identical twins.

The sample taken for sequencing was PBMCs. The source is a woman between 18 and 30 years old in good health.

This sequence joins TRBV12-3 or TRBV12-4 and TRBJ2-1; D remains unclear. The V end lost 3 bases, the J end lost 3 bases, and 12 bases lay between the germline ends. CDR3 length equals 15 residues. The CDR3 DNA sequence: TGTGCCAGCAGTTTGGAGAAGAATTACTACAATGAGCAGTTCTTC. Residues: CASSLEKNYYNEQFF.

This clonotype has a handful of counts. The chain has TRBV11-3 and TRBJ2-7; 7 nucleotides agree with TRBD1. The CDR3 sequence is 14 residues long. Trimming took 3 bases from V and 3 from J; bases not matched to a gene: 5. CDR1 is SGHNT and CDR2 is YENEEA in the germline V gene. The CDR3 DNA is TGTGCCAGCAGCTTTTCTGGGACAGACTACGAGCAGTACTTC. Protein sequence: CASSFSGTDYEQYF.

This chain uses TRBV11-2 with TRBJ1-3; D unclear. This CDR3 has 18 amino acids. CDR1 and CDR2 (germline): SGHAT, FQNNGV. Trimming removed 5 bases at V and 0 bases at J, with 20 bases between. The CDR3, as DNA: TGTGCCAGCAGCCGGTCCCCCAACGACTCCCCCTCTGGAAACACCATATATTTT. Its translation: CASSRSPNDSPSGNTIYF. Using reference TRBV11-2 and TRBJ1-3 for the parts outside the CDR3, the full variable domain is EAGVAQSPRYKIIEKRQSVAFWCNPISGHATLYWYQQILGQGPKLLIQFQNNGVVDDSQLPKDRFSAERLKGVDSTLKIQPAKLEDSAVYLCASSRSPNDSPSGNTIYFGEGSWLTVV.

This chain uses TRBV20-1 with TRBJ2-1; tentatively, D is TRBD1 (5 bases). The CDR3 totals 12 residues. The germline V gene has CDR1 DFQATT and CDR2 SNEGSKA (reference sequence). The germline V and J ends were trimmed by 4 bases and 8 bases, with 12 bases remaining between them. This CDR3 reads CSAKGAEYEQFF. CDR3 nucleotides: TGCAGTGCTAAAGGGGCTGAGTATGAGCAGTTCTTC.

This clonotype was seen only a few times. The genes are TRBV7-6 and TRBJ2-1, with 8 nucleotides matching TRBD1. CDR3 length: 14 residues. J gave up 8 bases and V 4 bases, and 7 bases lay outside the gene matches. The germline CDR1 and CDR2 sequences are SGHVS and FNYEAQ. CDR3 amino acids: CASSSRTGKDEQFF. In nucleotides, the CDR3 is TGTGCCAGCAGCTCTCGGACAGGGAAGGATGAGCAGTTCTTC.

The CDR3 DNA sequence: TGCAGCGTTGCTCAGGGAGGAAATCAGCCCCAGCATTTT. This translates into CSVAQGGNQPQHF. The chain couples TRBV29-1 to TRBJ1-5; perhaps TRBD1 as D (5 bases). Between the trimmed V and J ends, which lost 4 bases and 4 bases, there was a span of 11 bases. Germline-derived CDR1 and CDR2 are SQVTM and ANQGSEA. The CDR3 extends over 13 amino acids.